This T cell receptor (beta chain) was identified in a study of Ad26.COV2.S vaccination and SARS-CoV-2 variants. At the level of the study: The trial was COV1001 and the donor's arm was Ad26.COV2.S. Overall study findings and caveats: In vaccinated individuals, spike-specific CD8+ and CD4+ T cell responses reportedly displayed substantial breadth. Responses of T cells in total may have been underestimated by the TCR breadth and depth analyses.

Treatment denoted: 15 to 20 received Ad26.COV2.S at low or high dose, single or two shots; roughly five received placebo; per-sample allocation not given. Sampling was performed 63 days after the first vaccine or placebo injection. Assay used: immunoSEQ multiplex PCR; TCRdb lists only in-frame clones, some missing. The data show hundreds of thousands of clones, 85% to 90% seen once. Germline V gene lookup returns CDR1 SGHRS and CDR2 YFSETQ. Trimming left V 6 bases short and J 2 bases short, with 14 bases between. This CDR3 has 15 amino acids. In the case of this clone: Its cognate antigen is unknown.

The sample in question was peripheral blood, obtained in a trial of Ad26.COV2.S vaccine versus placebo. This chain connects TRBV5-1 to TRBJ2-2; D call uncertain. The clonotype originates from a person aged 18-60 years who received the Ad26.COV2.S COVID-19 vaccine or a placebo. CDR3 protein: CASMVQVDNTGELFF. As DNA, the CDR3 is TGCGCCAGCATGGTCCAGGTAGATAACACCGGGGAGCTGTTTTTT.